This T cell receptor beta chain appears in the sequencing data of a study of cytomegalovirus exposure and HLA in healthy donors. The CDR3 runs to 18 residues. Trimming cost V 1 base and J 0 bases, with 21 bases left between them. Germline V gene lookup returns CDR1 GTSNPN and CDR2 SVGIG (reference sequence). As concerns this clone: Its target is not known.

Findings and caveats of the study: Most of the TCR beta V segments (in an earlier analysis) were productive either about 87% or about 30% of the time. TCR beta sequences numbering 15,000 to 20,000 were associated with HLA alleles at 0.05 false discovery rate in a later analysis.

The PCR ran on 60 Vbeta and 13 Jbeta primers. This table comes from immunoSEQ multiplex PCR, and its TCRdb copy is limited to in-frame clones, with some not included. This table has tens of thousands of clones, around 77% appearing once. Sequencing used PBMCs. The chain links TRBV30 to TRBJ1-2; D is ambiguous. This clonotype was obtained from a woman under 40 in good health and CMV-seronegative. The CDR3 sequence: CAWSDHYPNRAANYGYTF. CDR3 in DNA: TGTGCCTGGAGTGACCATTACCCGAATAGAGCCGCTAACTATGGCTACACCTTC.